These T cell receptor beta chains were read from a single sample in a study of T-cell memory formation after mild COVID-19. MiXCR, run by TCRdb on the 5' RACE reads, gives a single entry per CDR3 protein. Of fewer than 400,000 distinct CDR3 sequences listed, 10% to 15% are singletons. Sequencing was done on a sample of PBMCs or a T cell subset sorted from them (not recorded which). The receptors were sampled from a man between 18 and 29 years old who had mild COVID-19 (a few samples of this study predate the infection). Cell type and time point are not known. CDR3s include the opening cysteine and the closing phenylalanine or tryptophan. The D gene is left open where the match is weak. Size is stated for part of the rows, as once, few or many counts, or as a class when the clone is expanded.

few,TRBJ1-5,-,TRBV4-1,CASSQDKWGELTPQPQHF,TGCGCCAGCAGCCAAGATAAATGGGGAGAACTGACGCCGCAGCCCCAGCATTTT
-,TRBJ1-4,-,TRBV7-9,CASSLDLEKLFF,TGTGCCAGCAGCTTAGACCTTGAAAAACTGTTTTTT
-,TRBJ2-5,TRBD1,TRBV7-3,CASSSGQAGQETQYF,TGTGCCAGCAGCTCCGGACAGGCCGGCCAAGAGACCCAGTACTTC
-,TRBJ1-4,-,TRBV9,CASSVDRFNEKLFF,TGTGCCAGCAGCGTAGACAGGTTTAATGAAAAACTGTTTTTT
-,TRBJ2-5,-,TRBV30,CAWSVAGTQYF,TGTGCCTGGAGTGTAGCCGGGACCCAGTACTTC
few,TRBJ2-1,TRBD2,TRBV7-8,CASSPRTSGVYDEQFF,TGTGCCAGCAGCCCACGGACTAGCGGGGTGTACGATGAGCAGTTCTTC
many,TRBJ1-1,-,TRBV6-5,CASSYSRYTEAFF,TGTGCCAGCAGTTACTCGAGGTACACTGAAGCTTTCTTT
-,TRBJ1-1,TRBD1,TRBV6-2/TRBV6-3,CASTPAGTRGKAFF,TGTGCCAGCACCCCAGCGGGGACCAGGGGGAAAGCTTTCTTT
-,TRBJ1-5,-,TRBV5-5,CASSLTPQVDQPQHF,TGTGCCAGCAGCTTGACACCCCAGGTGGATCAGCCCCAGCATTTT
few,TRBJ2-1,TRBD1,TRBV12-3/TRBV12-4,CASSFWDRGMDEQFF,TGTGCCAGCAGTTTTTGGGACAGGGGGATGGATGAGCAGTTCTTC
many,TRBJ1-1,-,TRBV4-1,CASSQEVAGGTEAFF,TGCGCCAGCAGCCAAGAAGTGGCAGGTGGGACTGAAGCTTTCTTT
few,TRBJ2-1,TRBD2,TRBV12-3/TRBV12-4,CASSPTWRGALNEQFF,TGTGCCAGCAGTCCTACTTGGCGGGGGGCACTCAATGAGCAGTTCTTC
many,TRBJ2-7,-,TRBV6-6,CASGHEQYF,TGTGCCAGCGGCCACGAGCAGTACTTC
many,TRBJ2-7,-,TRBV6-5,CASSGLRYEQYF,TGTGCCAGCAGTGGATTGCGCTACGAGCAGTACTTC
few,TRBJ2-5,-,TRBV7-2,CASSLGSDRETQYF,TGTGCCAGCAGCTTAGGAAGCGATCGAGAGACCCAGTACTTC
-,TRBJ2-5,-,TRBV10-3,CAISARGEETQYF,TGTGCCATCAGTGCCCGGGGCGAAGAGACCCAGTACTTC
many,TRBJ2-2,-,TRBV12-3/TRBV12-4,CASSRRDTGELFF,TGTGCCAGCAGTCGAAGGGACACCGGGGAGCTGTTTTTT
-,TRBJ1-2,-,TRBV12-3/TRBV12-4,CASSLGDGYGYTF,TGTGCCAGCAGTTTGGGGGACGGGTATGGCTACACCTTC
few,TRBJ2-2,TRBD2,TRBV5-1,CASSLASGNTGELFF,TGCGCCAGCAGCTTAGCTAGCGGGAACACCGGGGAGCTGTTTTTT
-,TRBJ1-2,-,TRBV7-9,CASSLEVGRGYTF,TGTGCCAGCAGCTTAGAGGTTGGTCGGGGCTACACCTTC
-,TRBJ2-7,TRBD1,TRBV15,CATSRGTGTGSRGRYEQYF,TGTGCCACCAGCAGGGGGACCGGGACAGGGTCCCGGGGTCGGTACGAGCAGTACTTC
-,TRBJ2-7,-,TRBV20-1,CSAMGPATSYEQYF,TGCAGTGCCATGGGGCCAGCAACTTCTTACGAGCAGTACTTC
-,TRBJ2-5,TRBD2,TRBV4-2,CASSQDFGGGPRGSQYF,TGTGCCAGCAGCCAAGATTTTGGCGGGGGTCCCCGGGGGAGCCAGTACTTC
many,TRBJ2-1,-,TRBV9,CASSSGSYNEQFF,TGTGCCAGCAGCTCAGGGTCCTACAATGAGCAGTTCTTC
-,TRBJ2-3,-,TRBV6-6,CASSSKPGSGTQYF,TGTGCCAGCAGTTCCAAACCAGGGTCGGGTACGCAGTATTTT
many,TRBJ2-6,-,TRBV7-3,CASSLSAGAGANVLTF,TGTGCCAGCAGCTTATCGGCCGGGGCTGGGGCCAACGTCCTGACTTTC
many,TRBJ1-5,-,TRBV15,CATSRVGWGQPQHF,TGTGCCACCAGCAGAGTCGGGTGGGGTCAGCCCCAGCATTTT
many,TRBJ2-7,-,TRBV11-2,CASSLPGCEQYF,TGTGCCAGCAGCTTACCTGGGTGCGAGCAGTACTTC
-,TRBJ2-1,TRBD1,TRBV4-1,CASSPATGTAYNEQFF,TGCGCCAGCAGCCCCGCGACCGGGACAGCCTACAATGAGCAGTTCTTC
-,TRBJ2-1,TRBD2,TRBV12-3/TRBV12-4,CASSPRLAGWRNEQFF,TGTGCCAGCAGTCCGAGACTAGCGGGGTGGCGCAATGAGCAGTTCTTC
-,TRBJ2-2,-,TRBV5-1,CASSLSSRNTGELFF,TGCGCCAGCAGCTTGTCTTCTAGGAACACCGGGGAGCTGTTTTTT
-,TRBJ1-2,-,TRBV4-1,CASSQGGVANGYTF,TGCGCCAGCAGCCAAGGCGGGGTAGCGAATGGCTACACCTTC
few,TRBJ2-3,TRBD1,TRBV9,CASSGAPGTATDTQYF,TGTGCCAGCAGCGGGGCCCCCGGGACAGCGACAGATACGCAGTATTTT
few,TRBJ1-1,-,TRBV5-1,CASSLALGLAEAFF,TGCGCCAGCAGCTTGGCCCTGGGGCTCGCAGAAGCTTTCTTT
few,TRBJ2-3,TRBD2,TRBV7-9,CASSPRGEGTDTQYF,TGTGCCAGCAGCCCGCGTGGGGAGGGAACAGATACGCAGTATTTT
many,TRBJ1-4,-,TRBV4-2,CASSQVSGEKLFF,TGTGCCAGCAGCCAAGTCTCAGGTGAAAAACTGTTTTTT
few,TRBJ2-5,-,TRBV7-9,CASSLKVETQYF,TGTGCCAGCAGCCTCAAAGTAGAGACCCAGTACTTC
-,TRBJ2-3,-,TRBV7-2,CASSLKRVYTDTQYF,TGTGCCAGCAGCTTAAAGCGCGTGTATACAGATACGCAGTATTTT
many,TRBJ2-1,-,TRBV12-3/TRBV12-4,CASSPLRREYEQFF,TGTGCCAGCAGCCCCTTGCGGCGGGAATATGAGCAGTTCTTC
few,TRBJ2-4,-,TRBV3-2,CASSQTGRSIQYF,TGTGCCAGCAGCCAAACCGGGCGGAGCATTCAGTACTTC
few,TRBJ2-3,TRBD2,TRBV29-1,CSVDQRGALGGGTQYF,TGCAGCGTTGACCAGCGGGGGGCCCTCGGTGGGGGAACGCAGTATTTT
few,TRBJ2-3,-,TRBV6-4,CASSEAGDRDTQYF,TGTGCCAGCAGTGAAGCGGGGGACAGAGATACGCAGTATTTT
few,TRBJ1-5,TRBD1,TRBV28,CASTQGTGHQPQHF,TGTGCCAGCACCCAGGGGACAGGGCACCAGCCCCAGCATTTT
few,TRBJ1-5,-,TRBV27,CASSPERGSNQPQHF,TGTGCCAGCAGTCCCGAGAGGGGAAGCAATCAGCCCCAGCATTTT
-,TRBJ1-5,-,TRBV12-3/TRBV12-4,CASSLVGGKPQHF,TGTGCCAGCAGTTTAGTGGGAGGGAAGCCCCAGCATTTT
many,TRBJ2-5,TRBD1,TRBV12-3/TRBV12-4,CASRYRGPETQYF,TGTGCCAGCAGGTACAGGGGGCCGGAGACCCAGTACTTC